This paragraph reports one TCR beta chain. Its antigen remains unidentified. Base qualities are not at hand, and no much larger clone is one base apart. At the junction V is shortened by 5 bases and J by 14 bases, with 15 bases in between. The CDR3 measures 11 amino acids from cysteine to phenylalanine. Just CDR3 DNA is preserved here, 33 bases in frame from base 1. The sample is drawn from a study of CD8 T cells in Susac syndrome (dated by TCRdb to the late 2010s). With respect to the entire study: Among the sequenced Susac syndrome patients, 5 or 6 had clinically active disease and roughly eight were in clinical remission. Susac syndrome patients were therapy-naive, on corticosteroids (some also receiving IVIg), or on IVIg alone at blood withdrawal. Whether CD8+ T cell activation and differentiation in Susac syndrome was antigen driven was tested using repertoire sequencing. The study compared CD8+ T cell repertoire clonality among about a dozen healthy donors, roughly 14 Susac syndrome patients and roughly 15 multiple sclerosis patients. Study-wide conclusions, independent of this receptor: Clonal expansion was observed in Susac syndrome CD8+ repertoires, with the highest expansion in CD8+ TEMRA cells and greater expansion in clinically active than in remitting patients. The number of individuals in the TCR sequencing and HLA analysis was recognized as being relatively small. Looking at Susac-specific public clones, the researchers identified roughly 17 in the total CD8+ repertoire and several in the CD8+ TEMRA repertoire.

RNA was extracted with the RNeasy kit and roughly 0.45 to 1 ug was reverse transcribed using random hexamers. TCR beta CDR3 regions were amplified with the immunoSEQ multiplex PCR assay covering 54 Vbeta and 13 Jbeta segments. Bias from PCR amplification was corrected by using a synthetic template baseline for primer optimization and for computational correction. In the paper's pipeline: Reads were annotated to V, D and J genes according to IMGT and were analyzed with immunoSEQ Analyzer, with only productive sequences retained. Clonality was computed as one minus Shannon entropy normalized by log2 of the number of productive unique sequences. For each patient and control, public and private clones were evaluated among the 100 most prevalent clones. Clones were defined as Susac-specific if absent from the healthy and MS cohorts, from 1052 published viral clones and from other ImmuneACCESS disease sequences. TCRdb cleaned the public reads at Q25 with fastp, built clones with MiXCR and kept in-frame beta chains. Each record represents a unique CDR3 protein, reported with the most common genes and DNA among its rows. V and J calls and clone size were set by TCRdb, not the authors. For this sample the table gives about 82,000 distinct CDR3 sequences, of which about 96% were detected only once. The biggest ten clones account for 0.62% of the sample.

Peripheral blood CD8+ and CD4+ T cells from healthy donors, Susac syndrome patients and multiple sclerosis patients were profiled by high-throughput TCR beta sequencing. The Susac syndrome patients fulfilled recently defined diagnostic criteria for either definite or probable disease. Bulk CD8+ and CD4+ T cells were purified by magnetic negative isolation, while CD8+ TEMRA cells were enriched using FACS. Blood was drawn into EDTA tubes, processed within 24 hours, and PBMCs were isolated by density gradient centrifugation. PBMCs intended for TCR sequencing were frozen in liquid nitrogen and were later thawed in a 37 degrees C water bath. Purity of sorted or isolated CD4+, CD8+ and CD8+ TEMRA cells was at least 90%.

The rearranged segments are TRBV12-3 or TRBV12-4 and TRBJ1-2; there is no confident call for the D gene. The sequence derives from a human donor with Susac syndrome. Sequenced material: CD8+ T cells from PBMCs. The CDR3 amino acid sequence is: CASSDPGWVTF. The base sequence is TGTGCCAGCAGTGACCCGGGGTGGGTGACCTTC.